The clone carrying this T cell receptor beta chain turned up a few times. Antigen unknown. The data derive from a study of T cell repertoires in cytomegalovirus infection. General study results and limits: HLA-C-restricted CMV clonotypes gave the most frequent clonotype in two of eight donors. Totalled public TCR beta family frequency picked out people who carried CMV plus the relevant HLA.

TCRdb analysed the reads with MiXCR anew, one entry per CDR3 protein. Of about 480,000 distinct CDR3 sequences listed, about 33% were seen once; the top ten hold 17%. Per germline, CDR1 KGHDR and CDR2 SFDVKD. V gave up 3 bases and J gave up 4 bases; unmatched junction bases: 5. This CDR3 has 15 residues. The chain joins TRBV24-1 to TRBJ2-1; 7 bases align to TRBD2. The source was cultured PBMCs, collected from culture after CMV antigen stimulation. The source is a human donor in good health (CMV status not recorded). Some clones in this sample may be carry-over from other donors' samples. The CDR3 region is CATSDPGGPYNEQFF. The CDR3 nucleotides read TGTGCCACCAGTGATCCGGGGGGTCCATACAATGAGCAGTTCTTC.